A selection of T cell receptor beta chains follows, all from one sample in a study of T cell repertoires in cytomegalovirus infection. TCRdb re-called the reads through MiXCR, storing one row per CDR3 protein. The sample yields about 890,000 distinct CDR3 sequences, 31% seen once. No antigens are known for them. The specimen comprised cultured CD8+ T cells from PBMCs, sampled from culture after CMV antigen stimulation. The source is a human donor in good health (CMV status not recorded). Some clones in this sample may be carry-over from other donors' samples. The CDR3 runs from the conserved cysteine through the conserved F or W. The order of the fields is V gene, J gene, D gene, clone size, CDR3 DNA, CDR3 protein. The D gene is left open where the match is weak. Expanded clones are given a class, and other clones once, few, many or no size at all.

>TRBV4-2|TRBJ2-5|TRBD2|few
TGTGCCAGCAGCCAAGAACTAGCGGGGGGGCTTGTCCAAGAGACCCAGTACTTC
CASSQELAGGLVQETQYF
>TRBV7-2|TRBJ2-2|TRBD2|few
TGTGCCAGCAGACCAAGCGGGGGGCCCGGGGAGCTGTTTTTT
CASRPSGGPGELFF
>TRBV7-6|TRBJ1-5|NA|NA
TGTGCCAGCAGCTTAGAGGACCCTCAGCCCCAGCATTTT
CASSLEDPQPQHF
>TRBV2|TRBJ1-1|NA|once
TGTGCCAGCAGTGGACCTTTCTTT
CASSGPFF
>TRBV7-2|TRBJ1-5|TRBD1|many
TGTGCCCCCCCCGGACAGGTCCATCCTGGCAATCAGCCCCAGCATTTT
CAPPGQVHPGNQPQHF
>TRBV27|TRBJ2-1|TRBD1|NA
TGTGCCAGCCTTAACAGGGGCAGCTACAATGAGCAGTTCTTC
CASLNRGSYNEQFF
>TRBV14|TRBJ1-4|NA|NA
TGTGCCAGCAGCCAGCGGGGCGCGAGGTCTAATGAAAAACTGTTTTTT
CASSQRGARSNEKLFF
>TRBV27|TRBJ1-2|NA|few
TGTGCCAGCAGTTCACGGGCCGGACGCGCCTACACCTTC
CASSSRAGRAYTF
>TRBV19|TRBJ1-2|NA|NA
TGTGCCAGTAGTATAGATCTGCAGGTTCTAGATGGCTACACCTTC
CASSIDLQVLDGYTF
>TRBV20-1|TRBJ2-1|NA|NA
TGCAGTGCGGAAGCTGAATCAGGCACTCCAGAGCAGTTCTTC
CSAEAESGTPEQFF
>TRBV14|TRBJ1-6|NA|NA
TGTGCCAGCAGCCAATTGGTCCCTAGTTCACCCCTCCACTTT
CASSQLVPSSPLHF
>TRBV6-2/TRBV6-3|TRBJ1-5|NA|NA
TGTGCCAGCAGTCCCGGGGATCTGAATCAGCCCCAGCATTTT
CASSPGDLNQPQHF
>TRBV7-9|TRBJ2-1|TRBD2|many
TGTGCCAGCAGCTTTCCTAGCGGGGCTTACAATGAGCAGTTCTTC
CASSFPSGAYNEQFF
>TRBV7-9|TRBJ2-5|NA|many
TGTGCCAGCAGCTCCGGGTCCATACAAGAGACCCAGTACTTC
CASSSGSIQETQYF
>TRBV12-3/TRBV12-4|TRBJ1-4|TRBD1|few
TGTGCCAGCACCCTTGGACAGGGATGGTCTAATGAAAAACTGTTTTTT
CASTLGQGWSNEKLFF
>TRBV12-3/TRBV12-4|TRBJ2-1|NA|few
TGTGCCAGCAGTTTGGTGCAGGGAATAGATGAGCAGTTCTTC
CASSLVQGIDEQFF
>TRBV4-2|TRBJ1-5|NA|NA
TGTGCCAGCAGCCAAGAAGGGGGTGTGGATCAGCCCCAGCATTTT
CASSQEGGVDQPQHF
>TRBV12-3/TRBV12-4|TRBJ2-7|TRBD1|once
TGTGCCAGCAGTTTAGTCCAGGGGGCGCGGTACGAGCAGTACTTC
CASSLVQGARYEQYF
>TRBV27|TRBJ2-7|NA|few
TGTGCCAGCAGTCAAGGGGACGAGCAGTACTTC
CASSQGDEQYF
>TRBV5-4|TRBJ2-5|TRBD2|many
TGTGCCAGCAGCCTTACTAGCGGGGACCAAGAGACCCAGTACTTC
CASSLTSGDQETQYF
>TRBV27|TRBJ1-1|NA|NA
TGTGCCAGCAGTCACCGTGGGGGTCCTATCAGGGCTTTCTTT
CASSHRGGPIRAFF
>TRBV9|TRBJ2-1|TRBD2|few
TGTGCCAGCAGCAAAAGCGGGGGCGGGTTCAATGAGCAGTTCTTC
CASSKSGGGFNEQFF
>TRBV7-6|TRBJ1-5|NA|few
TGTGCCAGCAGCTTAGGACGGATCCGGGGCAATCAGCCCCAGCATTTT
CASSLGRIRGNQPQHF
>TRBV6-6|TRBJ1-5|NA|NA
TGTGCCAGCAGTTATAGTATAGACCAGCCCCAGCATTTT
CASSYSIDQPQHF
>TRBV7-2|TRBJ2-1|TRBD2|many
TGTGCCAGCAGCTTCTGGACTAGCGACAATGAGCAGTTCTTC
CASSFWTSDNEQFF
>TRBV6-1|TRBJ2-5|NA|NA
TGTGCCAACAGTGGGTCCTGGAGCGAGACCCAGTACTTC
CANSGSWSETQYF
>TRBV19|TRBJ1-1|TRBD1|NA
TGTGCCAGTAGGCCGGACAGGGGGGGGACTGAAGCTTTCTTT
CASRPDRGGTEAFF
>TRBV7-6|TRBJ2-2|NA|NA
TGTGCCAGCAGCTTAAGCGGGTCAGGGGCCGGGGAGCTGTTTTTT
CASSLSGSGAGELFF
>TRBV27|TRBJ2-1|TRBD2|NA
TGTGCCAGCAGTTTATCGACCGGGACTTATGGGGAGGGGCAGTTCTTC
CASSLSTGTYGEGQFF
>TRBV5-8|TRBJ1-5|NA|NA
TGTGCCAGCAATCCCGGACGGAACAATCAGCCCCAGCATTTT
CASNPGRNNQPQHF
>TRBV12-3/TRBV12-4|TRBJ1-1|NA|many
TGTGCCAGCAGTTCGGGGACTATACGAGCTTTCTTT
CASSSGTIRAFF
>TRBV15|TRBJ1-1|NA|NA
TGTGCCACCAGCAGGGATGGGGGAGGAGGGACTGAAGCTTTCTTT
CATSRDGGGGTEAFF
>TRBV28|TRBJ2-5|NA|many
TGTGCCAGCACAGGACCGGGTATGAGAGAGACCCAGTACTTC
CASTGPGMRETQYF
>TRBV6-6|TRBJ2-7|TRBD1|few
TGTGCCAGCAGTTACTCGTGGCGAAAAGGGACAGGGGACTCCTACGAGCAGTACTTC
CASSYSWRKGTGDSYEQYF
>TRBV19|TRBJ1-2|TRBD1|few
TGTGCCGCCCAAACAGGGGGACTGGGCTACACCTTC
CAAQTGGLGYTF
>TRBV19|TRBJ1-3|NA|NA
TGTGCCAGTAGTATTTGGACAGAAGCCCAAAACACCATATATTTT
CASSIWTEAQNTIYF
>TRBV27|TRBJ1-2|NA|NA
TGTGCCAGCAGTTCGACAACGGATAACTATGGCTACACCTTC
CASSSTTDNYGYTF
>TRBV19|TRBJ1-1|NA|many
TGTGCCAGTAGCCAAAACACTTGGGGGGGCGAGGACACTGAAGCTTTCTTT
CASSQNTWGGEDTEAFF
>TRBV6-8|TRBJ2-6|NA|once
TGTGCCAGCAGGCCAACCATACGGGGGGCCAACGTCCTGACTTTC
CASRPTIRGANVLTF
>TRBV6-1|TRBJ2-2|TRBD2|few
TGTGCCAGCAGTCGCGCTGACTCCAAAACTAGCGGGGGCCCGCGCGGGGAGCTGTTTTTT
CASSRADSKTSGGPRGELFF
>TRBV7-2|TRBJ2-3|TRBD2|many
TGTGCCAGCAGCTCACTAGCGGGGTTTATCACAGATACGCAGTATTTT
CASSSLAGFITDTQYF
>TRBV2|TRBJ1-6|NA|NA
TGTGCCAGCAGTCATCCGGGACCTTGGGATTCACCCCTCCACTTT
CASSHPGPWDSPLHF
>TRBV7-8|TRBJ2-7|NA|few
TGTGCCAGCAGCCTTGGGCCCACGCACTACGGGCAGTACTTC
CASSLGPTHYGQYF
>TRBV7-6|TRBJ1-4|TRBD1|many
TGTGCCAGCAGCCCTCCGGGACAGGGCCATGAAAAACTGTTTTTT
CASSPPGQGHEKLFF
>TRBV12-3/TRBV12-4|TRBJ1-2|TRBD1|many
TGTGCCAGCAGTGACAGGGTTCAAAACTATGGCTACACCTTC
CASSDRVQNYGYTF
>TRBV7-9|TRBJ2-1|NA|NA
TGTGCCATTTCGGACAGTTTATACAATGAGCAGTTCTTC
CAISDSLYNEQFF
>TRBV4-1|TRBJ1-3|NA|few
TGCGCCAGCAGCCATTCGGGACTGGAAGGTGGAAACACCATATATTTT
CASSHSGLEGGNTIYF
>TRBV29-1|TRBJ1-4|NA|NA
TGCAGCGGGCGACTGGATGAAAAACTGTTTTTT
CSGRLDEKLFF
>TRBV4-1|TRBJ2-5|NA|NA
TGCGCCAGCAGCCAAGGAACAGGGCGACAAGAGACCCAGTACTTC
CASSQGTGRQETQYF
>TRBV7-9|TRBJ2-7|NA|NA
TGTGCCAGCAGCGGTAGATCTCCGGGAGACTTAGGCCTAAGCTCCTACGAGCAGTACTTC
CASSGRSPGDLGLSSYEQYF
>TRBV27|TRBJ2-7|NA|few
TGTGCCAGCAGTTTAAACCAGGGCTCCTACGAGCAGTACTTC
CASSLNQGSYEQYF
>TRBV7-2|TRBJ2-7|TRBD1|many
TGTGCCAGCAGCCCCCGGACAGGGGACGAGCAGTACTTC
CASSPRTGDEQYF
>TRBV27|TRBJ1-1|NA|many
TGTGCCAGCAGTGAAGAGACCCTTGCGGGGAACACTGAAGCTTTCTTT
CASSEETLAGNTEAFF
>TRBV13|TRBJ2-1|NA|few
TGTGCCAGCAGCTTGACAGGAGCTGAGCAGTTCTTC
CASSLTGAEQFF
>TRBV7-2|TRBJ2-5|TRBD2|many
TGTGCCAGCAGCTTAGCGGAGGGGCCGGGGGGGGAGACCCAGTACTTC
CASSLAEGPGGETQYF
>TRBV4-1|TRBJ2-7|TRBD1|NA
TGCGCCAGCAGCGGACAGGGACCCTACGAGCAGTACTTC
CASSGQGPYEQYF
>TRBV4-3|TRBJ2-1|NA|NA
TGCGCCAGCAGCCAAGATTTGCCGGGACTCCCTCAAGAGCAGTTCTTC
CASSQDLPGLPQEQFF